Listed below are T cell receptor beta chains from one sample, sequenced in a study of CD8 T cells in ankylosing spondylitis. TCRdb independently ran MiXCR on the 5' RACE reads; one entry per CDR3 protein. The data contain hundreds of thousands of distinct CDR3 sequences, roughly 8.2% of them singletons. The material sequenced was blood, either unsorted or a sorted T cell fraction (not recorded which). The receptor set was obtained from a female donor with ankylosing spondylitis or in good health (not recorded which). The CDR3 runs from the conserved cysteine through the conserved F or W. Not all rows give a size; the values are once, few, many and, for expanded clones, a class.

V gene	clone size	CDR3 length	J gene	CDR3 protein
TRBV11-2	many	14	TRBJ2-7	CASSPERAAYEQYF
TRBV5-5	many	16	TRBJ2-3	CASSRTSGGGTDTQYF
TRBV28	many	13	TRBJ1-2	CASKGPHPGGYTF
TRBV12-3/TRBV12-4	many	17	TRBJ1-1	CASSLSGGTSWFAEAFF
TRBV12-3/TRBV12-4	many	15	TRBJ2-5	CASSPSTDSQETQYF
TRBV11-2	NA	17	TRBJ2-1	CASSRWTSGSLPNEQFF
TRBV25-1	many	15	TRBJ2-5	CASSEWGDPQETQYF
TRBV11-2	many	14	TRBJ2-7	CASSLEGGSYEQYF
TRBV5-6	many	16	TRBJ1-1	CASSLVGTAINTEAFF
TRBV27	many	15	TRBJ2-1	CASSPTSDSYNEQFF
TRBV18	few	15	TRBJ2-1	CASSPSGTEDNEQFF
TRBV29-1	few	12	TRBJ1-2	CSGGQGNYGYTF
TRBV4-1	NA	15	TRBJ2-2	CASSQEPSGSGELFF
TRBV12-3/TRBV12-4	many	14	TRBJ2-1	CASSLVQGAYEQFF
TRBV6-6	few	15	TRBJ2-6	CASSPGSGGANVLTF
TRBV19	many	17	TRBJ1-1	CASSIARDGKGNTEAFF
TRBV9	many	15	TRBJ2-5	CASSETSDIFRTQYF
TRBV11-2	many	13	TRBJ2-3	CASSLPTTDTQYF
TRBV15	many	14	TRBJ2-5	CATSWGAREETQYF
TRBV20-1	many	14	TRBJ2-1	CSAPPQGVGNEQFF
TRBV5-1	many	16	TRBJ2-3	CASHQGTSGTTDTQYF
TRBV6-1	few	15	TRBJ2-3	CASSKGLGDTDTQYF
TRBV6-5	many	14	TRBJ1-3	CASSLGGGGNTIYF
TRBV5-1	many	15	TRBJ2-3	CASSLSGSAPDTQYF
TRBV6-2/TRBV6-3	many	18	TRBJ2-3	CASSYSRGSHYSTDTQYF
TRBV5-5	many	14	TRBJ1-1	CASSLAAGHTEAFF
TRBV28	many	14	TRBJ2-3	CASSQLRGPDTQYF
TRBV9	many	15	TRBJ2-1	CASSVPLAGVDEQFF
TRBV28	many	13	TRBJ2-7	CASSRGDSGRQYF
TRBV6-2/TRBV6-3	many	13	TRBJ1-1	CASSYPGGTEAFF
TRBV29-1	many	14	TRBJ1-1	CSVEGTVMNTEAFF
TRBV7-2	few	12	TRBJ1-1	CASSLGGGETFF
TRBV2	many	14	TRBJ2-3	CASQREGFTDTQYF
TRBV12-3/TRBV12-4	many	14	TRBJ1-5	CASSFGQDRQPQHF
TRBV7-2	many	13	TRBJ2-7	CASSAGLNDEQYF
TRBV15	NA	15	TRBJ2-1	CATSMAGGPYNAQFF
TRBV5-1	NA	13	TRBJ2-5	CASSLEVQETQYF
TRBV6-5	many	17	TRBJ1-1	CASSSTTAWRVNTEAFF
TRBV20-1	many	13	TRBJ2-7	CSAMGGGRYEQYF
TRBV7-6	many	14	TRBJ1-2	CASSGGQGHYGYTF
TRBV28	many	15	TRBJ1-5	CASSGRDRVDQPQHF
TRBV9	many	17	TRBJ2-1	CASSSVTTGGFYNEQFF